This T cell receptor (beta chain) appears in the sequencing data of a study of shared clonotypes between healthy human individuals. Study context: CD8 memory received one plate per donor, CD8 naive two, CD4 memory three and CD4 naive three.

The CDR3 length is 13 residues. V was pared by 5 bases and J by 1 base, with 8 bases between. Germline assignment: CDR1 MNHNS and CDR2 SASEGT. When replicate PCRs were run on sorted subsets, they used 200 ng DNA, some 30,000 T cell genomes. Sequencing used immunoSEQ multiplex PCR; TCRdb keeps in-frame clones, though not all of them. Of a few million clones detected, 90% to 96% appear once; the ten largest clones hold about 0.13%. The specimen sequenced was naive CD4+ T cells sorted from blood. The sample's subset: CD45RA+ positively selected. The J gene is TRBJ1-1, the V gene TRBV6-1, with D possibly TRBD1 on 5 matching bases. The source of this sequence is a man aged 18-30 years in good health. CDR3 region: CASSHTGNTEAFF. CDR3 in DNA: TGTGCCAGCAGTCACACAGGGAACACTGAAGCTTTCTTT.